This TCR beta chain originates from a study of T-cell reconstitution after alpha-beta-depleted transplantation in children. V gave up 3 bases and J gave up 2 bases; unmatched junction bases: 6. The CDR3 totals 15 residues. Looked up from germline, CDR1 is DFQATT and CDR2 is SNEGSKA (reference sequence). TCRbeta library preparation incorporated unique molecular identifiers. TCRdb analysed the PCR reads with MiXCR anew, one entry per CDR3 protein. The top ten clones hold 14% of a sample with 600,000 or so distinct CDR3 sequences, under 30% of them seen once. V usage is TRBV20-1 and J usage is TRBJ2-5; TRBD2 matches 10 bases. The source was PBMCs, mostly from graft donor cells, collected 360 days after TCRalphabeta/CD19-depleted stem cell transplant. This TCR was recovered from a boy less than two years old who had a stem cell transplant for acute myeloid leukemia, so the T cells may come from the graft donor. The chain's CDR3 is CSASGGAGGQETQYF. In DNA, the CDR3 is TGCAGTGCTAGCGGGGGAGCGGGGGGGCAAGAGACCCAGTACTTC.